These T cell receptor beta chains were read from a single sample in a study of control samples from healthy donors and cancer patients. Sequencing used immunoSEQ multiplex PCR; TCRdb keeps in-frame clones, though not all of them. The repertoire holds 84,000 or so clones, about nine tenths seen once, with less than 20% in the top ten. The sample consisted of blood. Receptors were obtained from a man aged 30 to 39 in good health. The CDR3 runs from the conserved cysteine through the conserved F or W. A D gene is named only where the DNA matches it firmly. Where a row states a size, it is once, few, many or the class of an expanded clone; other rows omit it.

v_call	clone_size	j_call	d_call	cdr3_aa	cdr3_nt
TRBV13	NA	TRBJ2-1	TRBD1	CASSTSFTGTVLNEQFF	TGTGCCAGCAGCACCTCGTTTACAGGGACAGTTCTCAATGAGCAGTTCTTC
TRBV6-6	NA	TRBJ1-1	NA	CASSYSREYEAFF	TGTGCCAGCAGTTACTCGAGAGAATATGAAGCTTTCTTT
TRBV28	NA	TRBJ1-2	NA	CASKGAGSFYGYTF	TGTGCCAGCAAGGGTGCAGGGAGCTTCTATGGCTACACCTTC
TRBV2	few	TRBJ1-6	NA	CASSEQDGNSPLHF	TGTGCCAGCAGTGAACAGGACGGGAATTCACCCCTCCACTTT
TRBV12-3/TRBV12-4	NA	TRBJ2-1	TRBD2	CASTAGEASEQFF	TGTGCCTCAACGGCGGGGGAAGCTAGTGAGCAGTTCTTC
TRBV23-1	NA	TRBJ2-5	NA	CASSQSRRGQETQYF	TGCGCCAGCAGTCAATCGAGGCGGGGCCAAGAGACCCAGTACTTC
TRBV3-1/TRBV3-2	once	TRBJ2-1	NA	CASSQGGRVGYNEQFF	TGTGCCAGCAGCCAAGGCGGGCGGGTGGGATACAATGAGCAGTTCTTC
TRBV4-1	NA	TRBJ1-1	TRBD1	CASSQSRGQGAFEAFF	TGCGCCAGCAGCCAATCCCGAGGACAGGGGGCTTTCGAAGCTTTCTTT
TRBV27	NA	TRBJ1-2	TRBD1	CASSSDRDDYGYTF	TGTGCCAGCAGCTCCGACAGGGATGACTATGGCTACACCTTC
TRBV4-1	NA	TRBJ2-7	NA	CASSSPGYEQYF	TGCGCCAGCAGCTCCCCGGGGTACGAGCAGTACTTC
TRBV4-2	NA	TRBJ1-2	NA	CASSQDGGDGGYTF	TGTGCCAGCAGCCAAGATGGAGGGGATGGTGGCTACACCTTC
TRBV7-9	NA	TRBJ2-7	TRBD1	CASSLGGGGQGYEQYF	TGTGCCAGCAGCTTAGGTGGTGGGGGACAGGGTTACGAGCAGTACTTC
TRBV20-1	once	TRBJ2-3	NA	CSASQPPKSDTQYF	TGCAGTGCTAGTCAGCCTCCTAAGTCAGATACGCAGTATTTT
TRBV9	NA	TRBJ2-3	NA	CASSVETLSDTQYF	TGTGCCAGCAGCGTAGAAACCCTCTCAGATACGCAGTATTTT
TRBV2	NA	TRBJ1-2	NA	CASRVLPGPDGYTF	TGTGCCAGCAGGGTCCTCCCAGGGCCCGATGGCTACACCTTC
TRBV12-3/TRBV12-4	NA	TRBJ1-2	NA	CASSLGPEGYTF	TGTGCCAGCAGTTTGGGCCCGGAAGGCTACACCTTC
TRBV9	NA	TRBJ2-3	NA	CASSAPTDTQYF	TGTGCCAGCAGCGCACCCACAGATACGCAGTATTTT
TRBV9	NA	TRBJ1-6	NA	CASSAVHNSPLHF	TGTGCCAGCAGCGCCGTCCATAATTCACCCCTCCACTTT
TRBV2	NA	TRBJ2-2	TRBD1	CASARLQGAGELFF	TGTGCCAGCGCTCGTTTACAGGGGGCCGGGGAGCTGTTTTTT
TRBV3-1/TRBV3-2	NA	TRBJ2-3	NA	CASSQVSAGHTDTQYF	TGTGCCAGCAGCCAAGTATCAGCGGGTCACACAGATACGCAGTATTTT
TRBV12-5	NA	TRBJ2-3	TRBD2	CASGPGLAGGDTQYF	TGTGCTAGTGGTCCGGGACTAGCGGGAGGAGATACGCAGTATTTT
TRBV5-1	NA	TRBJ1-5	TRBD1	CASSSLISGQRTSQPQHF	TGCGCCAGCAGCTCGTTGATCTCGGGACAGAGGACCAGCCAGCCCCAGCATTTT
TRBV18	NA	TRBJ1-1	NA	CASSLGSDTEAFF	TGTGCCAGCTCCCTCGGGTCGGACACTGAAGCTTTCTTT